The rows below give T cell receptor beta chains drawn from one sample of a study of T cell repertoires in cytomegalovirus infection. TCRdb processed the reads anew with MiXCR; each CDR3 protein has one entry. The data show about 140,000 distinct CDR3 sequences, 6.5% seen once. The sequenced material came from PBMCs. The receptors shown here come from a human donor in good health (CMV status not recorded). Some clones in this sample may be carry-over from other donors' samples. Each CDR3 is given with its conserved first and last residue. D genes are given only for firm matches. Expanded clones get a size class; other rows say once, few or many, or leave the size out.

J,V,D,size,CDR3,DNA
TRBJ2-5,TRBV7-2,.,.,CASSRTGIRQETQYF,TGTGCCAGCAGCCGAACAGGGATTAGACAAGAGACCCAGTACTTC
TRBJ2-1,TRBV20-1,.,few,CSARVREWNEQFF,TGCAGTGCTAGAGTTCGGGAGTGGAATGAGCAGTTCTTC
TRBJ2-2,TRBV6-2/TRBV6-3,.,many,CASSYILGPGELFF,TGTGCCAGCAGTTACATCCTCGGGCCCGGGGAGCTGTTTTTT
TRBJ2-3,TRBV20-1,TRBD1,.,CSAKNDRGENPDTQYF,TGCAGTGCTAAAAATGACAGGGGGGAGAATCCAGATACGCAGTATTTT
TRBJ1-1,TRBV7-9,TRBD1,many,CASSLGQGGAEAFF,TGTGCCAGCAGCTTAGGACAGGGAGGCGCTGAAGCTTTCTTT
TRBJ2-5,TRBV7-8,.,many,CASTAGLQETQYF,TGTGCCAGCACCGCGGGTCTACAGGAGACCCAGTACTTC
TRBJ2-1,TRBV20-1,TRBD2,few,CSASVGGGAEDEQFF,TGCAGTGCTAGTGTGGGCGGGGGGGCCGAGGATGAGCAGTTCTTC
TRBJ1-1,TRBV6-5,TRBD1,few,CASSYRGQGFRAFF,TGTGCCAGCAGTTATCGGGGACAGGGGTTTCGAGCTTTCTTT
TRBJ1-3,TRBV7-2,.,many,CASSLVLRRPSISGNTIYF,TGTGCCAGCAGCTTAGTGTTGCGTCGACCTTCGATCTCTGGAAACACCATATATTTT
TRBJ2-5,TRBV9,.,many,CASSVAGLQAETQYF,TGTGCCAGCAGCGTAGCTGGACTCCAGGCCGAGACCCAGTACTTC
TRBJ1-5,TRBV20-1,.,.,CSAQRAGRSGNQPQHF,TGCAGTGCCCAGAGGGCCGGACGGTCGGGCAATCAGCCCCAGCATTTT
TRBJ2-5,TRBV7-9,TRBD1,.,CASSFGTGYLETQYF,TGTGCCAGCAGCTTCGGGACAGGGTACTTAGAGACCCAGTACTTC
TRBJ2-5,TRBV7-3,TRBD2,many,CASSLTPASGTETQYF,TGTGCCAGCAGCTTAACCCCGGCTAGCGGAACAGAGACCCAGTACTTC
TRBJ2-1,TRBV19,.,many,CASSIVQGFYNEQFF,TGTGCCAGTAGTATAGTACAGGGTTTTTACAATGAGCAGTTCTTC
TRBJ1-1,TRBV28,TRBD1,few,CASSSTGDHTEAFF,TGTGCCAGCAGTTCGACAGGGGATCACACTGAAGCTTTCTTT
TRBJ2-2,TRBV6-5,TRBD1,.,CASSYRQGGASTGELFF,TGTGCCAGCAGTTACCGACAGGGGGGCGCGAGCACCGGGGAGCTGTTTTTT
TRBJ2-3,TRBV2,TRBD2,many,CASSPGLAGGRTDTQYF,TGTGCCAGCAGTCCCGGACTAGCGGGGGGACGCACAGATACGCAGTATTTT
TRBJ2-5,TRBV19,.,few,CASSRTGLSRGETQYF,TGTGCCAGTAGTCGAACTGGCCTCTCCCGGGGAGAGACCCAGTACTTC